Described below is a single TCR beta chain sequence and its context. The data were obtained in a study of T cell responses to AZD1222 COVID-19 vaccine. Repertoires were generated with immunoSEQ multiplex PCR, while TCRdb's copy carries only in-frame clones and drops some. The data contain around 84,000 clones, around 90% of them singletons. V gave up 5 bases and J gave up 7 bases, with 12 bases separating them. CDR3 size: 13 residues. Specimen: peripheral blood, collected on day 0 of AZD1222 vaccination. The chain combines TRBV12-3 or TRBV12-4 with TRBJ1-5; D possibly corresponds to TRBD1 (6 bases). The sequence was obtained from an adult in good health. Here the CDR3 reads CASSAGGGQPQHF. The DNA of the CDR3 is TGTGCCAGCAGTGCGGGGGGCGGGCAGCCCCAGCATTTT.